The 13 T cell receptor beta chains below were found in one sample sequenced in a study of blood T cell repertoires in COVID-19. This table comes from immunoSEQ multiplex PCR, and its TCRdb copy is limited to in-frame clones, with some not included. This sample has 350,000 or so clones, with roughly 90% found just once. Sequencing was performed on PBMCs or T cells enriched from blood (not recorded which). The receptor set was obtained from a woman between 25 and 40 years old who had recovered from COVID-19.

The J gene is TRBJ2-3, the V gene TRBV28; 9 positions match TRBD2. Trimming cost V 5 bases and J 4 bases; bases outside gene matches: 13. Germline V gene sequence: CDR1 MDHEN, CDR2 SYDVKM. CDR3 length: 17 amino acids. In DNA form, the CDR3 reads TGTGCCAGCAGTCCCAGGGGTGGCGGGAGGGCCGCAGATACGCAGTATTTT. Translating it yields CASSPRGGGRAADTQYF. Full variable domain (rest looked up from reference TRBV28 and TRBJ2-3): DVKVTQSSRYLVKRTGEKVFLECVQDMDHENMFWYRQDPGLGLRLIYFSYDVKMKEKGDIPEGYSVSREKKERFSLILESASTNQTSMYLCASSPRGGGRAADTQYFGPGTRLTVL.

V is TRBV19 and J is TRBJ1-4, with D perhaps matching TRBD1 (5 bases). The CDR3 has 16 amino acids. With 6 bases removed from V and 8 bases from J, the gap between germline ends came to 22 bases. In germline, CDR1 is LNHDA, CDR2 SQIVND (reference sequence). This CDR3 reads CASSPRLRGPGEKLFF. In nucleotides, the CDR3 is TGTGCCAGTAGCCCCCGGTTGCGGGGACCGGGGGAAAAACTGTTTTTT.

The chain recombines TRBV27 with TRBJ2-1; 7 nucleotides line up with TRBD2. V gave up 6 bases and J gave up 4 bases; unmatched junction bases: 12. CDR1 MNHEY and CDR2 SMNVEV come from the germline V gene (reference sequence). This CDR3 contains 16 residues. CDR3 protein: CASSKPGSGIYNEQFF. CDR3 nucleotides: TGTGCCAGCAGCAAACCGGGGAGCGGGATTTACAATGAGCAGTTCTTC.

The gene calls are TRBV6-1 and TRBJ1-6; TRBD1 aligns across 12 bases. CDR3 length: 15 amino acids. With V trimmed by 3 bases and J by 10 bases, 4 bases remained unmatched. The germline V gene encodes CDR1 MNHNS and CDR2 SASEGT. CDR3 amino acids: CASSDWDRGQSPLHF. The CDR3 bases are TGTGCCAGCAGTGATTGGGACAGGGGGCAGTCACCCCTCCACTTT.

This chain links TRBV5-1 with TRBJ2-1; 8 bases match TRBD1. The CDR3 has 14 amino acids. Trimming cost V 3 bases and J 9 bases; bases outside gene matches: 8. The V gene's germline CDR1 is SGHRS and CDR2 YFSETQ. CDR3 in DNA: TGCGCCAGCAGCTGGAATTCAGGGGGCAGTGAGCAGTTCTTC. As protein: CASSWNSGGSEQFF.

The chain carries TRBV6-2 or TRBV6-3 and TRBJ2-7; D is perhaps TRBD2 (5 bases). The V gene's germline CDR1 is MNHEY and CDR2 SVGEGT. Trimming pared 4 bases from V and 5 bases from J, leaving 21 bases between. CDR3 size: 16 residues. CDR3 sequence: CASSSRFDGGRNEQYF. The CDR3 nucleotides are TGTGCCAGCAGTTCCCGTTTCGATGGAGGTCGTAACGAGCAGTACTTC.

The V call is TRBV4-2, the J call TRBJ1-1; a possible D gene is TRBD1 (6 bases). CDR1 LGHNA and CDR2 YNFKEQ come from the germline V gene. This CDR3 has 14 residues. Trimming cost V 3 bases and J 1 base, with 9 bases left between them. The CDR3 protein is CASSHLQGNTEAFF. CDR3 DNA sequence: TGTGCCAGCAGCCACTTACAGGGGAACACTGAAGCTTTCTTT.

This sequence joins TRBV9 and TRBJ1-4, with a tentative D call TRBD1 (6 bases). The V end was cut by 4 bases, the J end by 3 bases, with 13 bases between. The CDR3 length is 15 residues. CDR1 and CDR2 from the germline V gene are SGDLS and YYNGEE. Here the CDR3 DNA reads TGTGCCAGCAGCCCCTACAGGGTTGCTAATGAAAAACTGTTTTTT. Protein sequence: CASSPYRVANEKLFF.

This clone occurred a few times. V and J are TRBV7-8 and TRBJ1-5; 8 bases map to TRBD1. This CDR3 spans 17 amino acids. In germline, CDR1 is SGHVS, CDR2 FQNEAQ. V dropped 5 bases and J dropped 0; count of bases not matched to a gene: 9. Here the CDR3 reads CASSPRDRTYSNQPQHF. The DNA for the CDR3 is TGTGCCAGCAGCCCGCGGGACAGGACATATAGCAATCAGCCCCAGCATTTT.

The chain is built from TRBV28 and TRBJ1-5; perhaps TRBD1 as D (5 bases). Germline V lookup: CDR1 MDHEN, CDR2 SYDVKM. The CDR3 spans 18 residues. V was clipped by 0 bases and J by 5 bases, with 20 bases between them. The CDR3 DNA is TGTGCCAGCAGTTTATGGACGGAGGGCAGGGTACGGGATCAGCCCCAGCATTTT. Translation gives CASSLWTEGRVRDQPQHF.

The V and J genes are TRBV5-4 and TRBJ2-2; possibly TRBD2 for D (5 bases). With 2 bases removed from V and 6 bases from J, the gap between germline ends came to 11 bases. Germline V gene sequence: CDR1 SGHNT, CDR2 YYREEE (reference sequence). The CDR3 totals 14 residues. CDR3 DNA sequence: TGTGCCAGCAGCTTTCATTCCGGGGCCGGGGAGCTGTTTTTT. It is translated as CASSFHSGAGELFF.

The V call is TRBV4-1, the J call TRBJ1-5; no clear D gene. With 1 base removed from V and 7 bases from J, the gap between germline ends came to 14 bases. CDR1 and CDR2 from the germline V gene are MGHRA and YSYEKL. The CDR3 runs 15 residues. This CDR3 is CASSQAEGLRQPQHF. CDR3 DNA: TGCGCCAGCAGCCAAGCCGAGGGCTTACGGCAGCCCCAGCATTTT.

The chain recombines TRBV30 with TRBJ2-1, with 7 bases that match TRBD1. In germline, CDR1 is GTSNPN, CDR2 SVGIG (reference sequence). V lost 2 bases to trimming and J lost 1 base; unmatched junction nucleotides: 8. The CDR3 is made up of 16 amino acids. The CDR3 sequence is CAWSKPDRMSYNEQFF. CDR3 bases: TGTGCCTGGAGTAAACCGGACAGGATGTCCTACAATGAGCAGTTCTTC.